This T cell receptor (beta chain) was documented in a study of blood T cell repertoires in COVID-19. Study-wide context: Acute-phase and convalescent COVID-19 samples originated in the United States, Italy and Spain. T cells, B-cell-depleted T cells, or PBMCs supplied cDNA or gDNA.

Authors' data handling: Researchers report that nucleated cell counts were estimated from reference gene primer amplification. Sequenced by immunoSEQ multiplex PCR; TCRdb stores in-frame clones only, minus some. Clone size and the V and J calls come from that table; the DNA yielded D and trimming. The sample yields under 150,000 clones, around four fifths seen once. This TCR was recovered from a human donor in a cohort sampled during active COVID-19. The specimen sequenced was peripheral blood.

This CDR3 reads CASSPPASAPGTDTQYF. CDR3 in DNA: TGTGCCAGCAGCCCGCCGGCATCAGCGCCCGGCACAGATACGCAGTATTTT. The chain links TRBV3-1 (or the pseudogene TRBV3-2) to TRBJ2-3; D is uncertain. This CDR3 comprises 17 residues. V gave up 4 bases and J gave up 1 base, with 18 bases separating them. The germline V gene has CDR1 LGHDT and CDR2 YNNKEL (reference sequence).